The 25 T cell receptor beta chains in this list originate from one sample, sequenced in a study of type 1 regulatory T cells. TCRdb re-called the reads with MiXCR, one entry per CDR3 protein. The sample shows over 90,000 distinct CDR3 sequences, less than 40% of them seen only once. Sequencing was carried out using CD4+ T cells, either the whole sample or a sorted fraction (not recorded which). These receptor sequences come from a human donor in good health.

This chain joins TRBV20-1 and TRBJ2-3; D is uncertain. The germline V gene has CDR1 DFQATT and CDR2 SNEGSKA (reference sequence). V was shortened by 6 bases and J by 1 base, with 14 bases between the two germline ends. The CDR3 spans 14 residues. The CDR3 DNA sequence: TGCAGTGCGACCGGTGGTGGGGGCACAGATACGCAGTATTTT. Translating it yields CSATGGGGTDTQYF.

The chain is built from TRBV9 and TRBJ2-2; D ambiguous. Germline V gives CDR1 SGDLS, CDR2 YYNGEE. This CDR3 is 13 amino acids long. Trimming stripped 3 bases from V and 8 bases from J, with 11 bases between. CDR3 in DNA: TGTGCCAGCAGCGAGAATGGATGGGGGGAGCTGTTTTTT. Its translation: CASSENGWGELFF.

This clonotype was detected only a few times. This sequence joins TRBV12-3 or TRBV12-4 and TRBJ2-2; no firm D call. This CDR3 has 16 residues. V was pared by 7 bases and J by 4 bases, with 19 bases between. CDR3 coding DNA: TGTGCCAGCACCGATCGGTGGGCTCAGCCCACCGGGGAGCTGTTTTTT. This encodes CASTDRWAQPTGELFF.

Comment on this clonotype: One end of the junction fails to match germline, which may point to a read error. CDR3 nucleotide sequence: TGCATTGCTAGCCCGGATCAATCACCTACCTACGAGCAGTACTTC. It translates to CIASPDQSPTYEQYF. The chain links TRBV20-1 to TRBJ2-7; D possibly corresponds to TRBD2 (5 bases). CDR3 length: 15 amino acids. In germline, CDR1 is DFQATT, CDR2 SNEGSKA (reference sequence).

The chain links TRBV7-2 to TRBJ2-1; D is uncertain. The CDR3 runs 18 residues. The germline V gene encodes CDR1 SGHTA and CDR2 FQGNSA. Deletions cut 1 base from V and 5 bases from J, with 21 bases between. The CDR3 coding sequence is TGTGCCAGCAGCTTAGGCCCGGCGTACTGGGGTTTGAACAATGAGCAGTTCTTC. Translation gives CASSLGPAYWGLNNEQFF.

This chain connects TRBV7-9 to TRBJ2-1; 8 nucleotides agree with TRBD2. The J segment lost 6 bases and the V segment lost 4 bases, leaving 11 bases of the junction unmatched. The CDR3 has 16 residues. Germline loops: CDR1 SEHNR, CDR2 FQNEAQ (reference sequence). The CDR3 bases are TGTGCCAGCAGCTCACCCGGGGGGGGGCTCGGCAATGAGCAGTTCTTC. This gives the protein CASSSPGGGLGNEQFF.

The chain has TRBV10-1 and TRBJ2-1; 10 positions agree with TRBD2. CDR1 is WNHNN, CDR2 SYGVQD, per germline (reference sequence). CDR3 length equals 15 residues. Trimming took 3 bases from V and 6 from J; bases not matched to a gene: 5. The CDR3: CASSDPGLAINEQFF. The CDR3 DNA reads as TGCGCCAGCAGTGATCCGGGACTAGCGATCAATGAGCAGTTCTTC.

CDR3 sequence (DNA): TGTGCCAGCAGTCCGGGACAGTCAACTAATGAAAAACTGTTTTTT. This encodes CASSPGQSTNEKLFF. V is TRBV28 and J is TRBJ1-4, with 7 bases lining up with TRBD1. The CDR3 contains 15 residues. Germline CDR1 and CDR2: MDHEN and SYDVKM. Trimming took 5 bases from V and 0 from J; bases not matched to a gene: 3.

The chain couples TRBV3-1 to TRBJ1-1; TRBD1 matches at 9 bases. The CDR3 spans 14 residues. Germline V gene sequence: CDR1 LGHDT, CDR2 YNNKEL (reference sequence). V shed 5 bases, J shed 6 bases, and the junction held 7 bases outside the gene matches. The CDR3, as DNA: TGTGCCAGCAGCACCCCGGGACAGGGTTCTGAAGCTTTCTTT. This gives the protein CASSTPGQGSEAFF.

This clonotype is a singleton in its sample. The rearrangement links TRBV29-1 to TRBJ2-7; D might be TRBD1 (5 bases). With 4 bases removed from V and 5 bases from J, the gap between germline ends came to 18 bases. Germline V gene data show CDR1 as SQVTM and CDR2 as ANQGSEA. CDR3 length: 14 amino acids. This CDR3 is CSVAVGRVNDEQYF. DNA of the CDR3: TGCAGCGTTGCTGTCGGCAGGGTTAATGACGAGCAGTACTTC.

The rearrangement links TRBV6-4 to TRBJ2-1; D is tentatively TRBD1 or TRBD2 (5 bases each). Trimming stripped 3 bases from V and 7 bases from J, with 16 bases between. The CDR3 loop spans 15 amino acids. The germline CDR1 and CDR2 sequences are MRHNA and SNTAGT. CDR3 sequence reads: CASSEGSGGDNEQFF. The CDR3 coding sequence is TGTGCCAGCAGTGAGGGGAGTGGGGGAGATAATGAGCAGTTCTTC.

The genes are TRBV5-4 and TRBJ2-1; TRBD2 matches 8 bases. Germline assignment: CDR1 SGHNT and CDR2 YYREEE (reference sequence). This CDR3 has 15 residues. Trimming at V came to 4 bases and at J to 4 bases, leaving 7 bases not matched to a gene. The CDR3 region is CASSSAGTRYNEQFF. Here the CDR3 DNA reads TGTGCCAGCAGCAGTGCCGGGACTAGATACAATGAGCAGTTCTTC.

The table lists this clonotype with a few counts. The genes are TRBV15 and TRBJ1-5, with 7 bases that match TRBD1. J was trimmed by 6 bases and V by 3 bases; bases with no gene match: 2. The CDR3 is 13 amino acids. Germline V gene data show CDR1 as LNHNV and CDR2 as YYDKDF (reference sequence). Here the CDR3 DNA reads TGTGCCACCAGCAGGGAGGGGGCTCAGCCCCAGCATTTT. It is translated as CATSREGAQPQHF.

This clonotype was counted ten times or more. In DNA form, the CDR3 reads TGTGCCAGCAGCTTAGCCCCAAGACTAGCGGGAGTTTTAGATACGCAGTATTTT. It is translated as CASSLAPRLAGVLDTQYF. The chain combines TRBV7-6 with TRBJ2-3; 12 nucleotides agree with TRBD2. CDR1 is SGHVS, CDR2 FNYEAQ, per germline. V was pared by 0 bases and J by 5 bases, with 9 bases of the junction left unmatched. This CDR3 region has 18 residues.

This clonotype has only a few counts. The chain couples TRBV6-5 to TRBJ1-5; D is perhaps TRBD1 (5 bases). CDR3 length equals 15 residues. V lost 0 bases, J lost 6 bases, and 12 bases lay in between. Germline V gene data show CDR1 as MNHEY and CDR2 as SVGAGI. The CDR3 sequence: CASSYSGGKGQPQHF. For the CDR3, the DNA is TGTGCCAGCAGTTACTCGGGGGGAAAGGGTCAGCCCCAGCATTTT.

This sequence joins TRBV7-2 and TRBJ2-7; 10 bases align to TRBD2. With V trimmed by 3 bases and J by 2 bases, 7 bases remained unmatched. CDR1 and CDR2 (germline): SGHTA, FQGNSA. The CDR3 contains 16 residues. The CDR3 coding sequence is TGTGCCAGCAGCTTGGAGGGTACTAGCGGGGCCTACGAGCAGTACTTC. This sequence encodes CASSLEGTSGAYEQYF.

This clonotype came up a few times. CDR3 amino acids: CSVGGSGAGETQYF. In nucleotides, the CDR3 is TGCAGCGTTGGTGGTTCGGGCGCAGGGGAGACCCAGTACTTC. This chain links TRBV29-1 with TRBJ2-5; D may be TRBD1 (5 bases). With 4 bases removed from V and 5 bases from J, the gap between germline ends came to 17 bases. The CDR3 consists of 14 residues. Germline V CDR1 and CDR2: SQVTM, ANQGSEA.

This CDR3 is CASSPGQGGEQYF. The CDR3 DNA reads TGTGCCAGCAGCCCTGGACAGGGGGGCGAGCAGTACTTC. The chain recombines TRBV7-7 with TRBJ2-7; 10 positions agree with TRBD1. The CDR3 is 13 amino acids. Trimming cost V 5 bases and J 6 bases; bases outside gene matches: 4. CDR1 and CDR2 (germline): SSHAT, FNYEAQ (reference sequence).

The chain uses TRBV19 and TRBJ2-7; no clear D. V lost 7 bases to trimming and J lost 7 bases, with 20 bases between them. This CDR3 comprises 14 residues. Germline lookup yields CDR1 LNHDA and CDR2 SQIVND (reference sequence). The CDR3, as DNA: TGTGCCAGTATTGAAGGCCCTCCGAGCCTGGAGCAGTACTTC. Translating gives CASIEGPPSLEQYF.

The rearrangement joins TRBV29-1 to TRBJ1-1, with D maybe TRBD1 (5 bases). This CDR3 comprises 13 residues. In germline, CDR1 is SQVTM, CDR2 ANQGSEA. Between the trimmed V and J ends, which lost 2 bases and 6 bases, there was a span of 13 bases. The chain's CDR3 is CSVERGGRPEAFF. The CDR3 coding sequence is TGCAGCGTTGAAAGGGGTGGGCGGCCTGAAGCTTTCTTT.

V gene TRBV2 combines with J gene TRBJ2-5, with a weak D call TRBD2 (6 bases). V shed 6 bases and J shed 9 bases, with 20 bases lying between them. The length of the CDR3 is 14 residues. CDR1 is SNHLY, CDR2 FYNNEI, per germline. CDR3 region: CASRAGTEAGPQYF. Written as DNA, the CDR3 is TGTGCCAGCAGAGCCGGGACTGAGGCGGGTCCCCAGTACTTC.

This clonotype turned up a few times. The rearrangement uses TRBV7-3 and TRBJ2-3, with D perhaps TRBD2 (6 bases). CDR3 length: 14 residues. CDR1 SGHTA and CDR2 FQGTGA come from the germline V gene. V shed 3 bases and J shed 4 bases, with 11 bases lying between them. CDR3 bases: TGTGCCAGCAGCTTGGGGGGTCTGGCAGATACGCAGTATTTT. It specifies CASSLGGLADTQYF.

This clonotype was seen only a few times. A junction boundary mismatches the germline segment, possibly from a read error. CDR3 in amino acids: CASSFQDAGPWDF. The DNA of the CDR3 is TGCGCCAGCAGCTTCCAGGACGCCGGGCCATGGGACTTC. The chain uses TRBV5-1 and TRBJ2-7; D call uncertain. The germline gives CDR1 SGHRS, CDR2 YFSETQ. This CDR3 spans 13 amino acids.

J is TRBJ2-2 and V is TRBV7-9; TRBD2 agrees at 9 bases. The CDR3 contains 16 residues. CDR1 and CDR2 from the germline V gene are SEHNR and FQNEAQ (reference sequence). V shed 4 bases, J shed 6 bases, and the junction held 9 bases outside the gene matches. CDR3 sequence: CASSSHSLAGPGELFF. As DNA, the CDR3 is TGTGCCAGCAGCTCCCATTCCCTAGCGGGACCCGGGGAGCTGTTTTTT.

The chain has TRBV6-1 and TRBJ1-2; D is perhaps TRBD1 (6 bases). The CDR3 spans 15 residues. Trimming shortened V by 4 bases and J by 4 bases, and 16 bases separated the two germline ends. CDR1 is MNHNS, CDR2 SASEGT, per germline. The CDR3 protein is CASSGDRTSGYGYTF. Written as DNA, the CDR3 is TGTGCCAGCAGTGGAGACAGGACATCTGGCTATGGCTACACCTTC.